This TCR beta chain was profiled in a study of technical replicates of blood from a few donors. TCRdb's table, derived via immunoSEQ multiplex PCR, lists solely in-frame clones and lacks some. In the table there are about 70,000 clones, around 88% of which are singletons. This clone came up once. Material for sequencing was PBMCs. This receptor was identified in a human donor in good health. Some clones in this sample may be carry-over from other donors' samples.

CDR3 DNA sequence: TGTGCCAGCAGTTACTCAACCAGCGGGGAGCAGTACTTC. This encodes CASSYSTSGEQYF. The chain recombines TRBV6-5 with TRBJ2-7, with D possibly TRBD2 on 6 matching bases. V was cut by 0 bases and J by 7 bases, with 10 bases left in between. Germline V gene lookup returns CDR1 MNHEY and CDR2 SVGAGI. This CDR3 is built from 13 residues.